The 12 T cell receptor beta chains listed next were all sequenced from one sample in a study of human T cells and chemical hapten exposure (dated by TCRdb to 2020 to 2022). This specimen's time point label, per the study, means: pre-sensitization, week 0. The sample's treatment or condition, from its label and the paper: therapeutic diphenylcyclopropenone sensitization with weekly scalp DPC. The library relied on RACE. Sequencing used a NextSeq 500. The public reads were reanalyzed by TCRdb: fastp trimming at Q25, MiXCR alignment, in-frame beta chains only. Here each entry gathers all rows of one CDR3 protein and keeps the most common genes and DNA. This sample comprises more than 250,000 distinct CDR3 sequences, about 9% of them detected only once. The leading ten clones occupy about 2.1% of the sample. The source material was whole blood, sampled in connection with sensitization to the hapten diphenylcyclopropenone (DPC). The receptors originated from a woman between 40 and 50 years old with alopecia areata. Some clones in this sample may be carry-over from other donors' samples.

The rearrangement links TRBV28 to TRBJ2-7, with TRBD1 matching over 10 bases. Trimming removed 7 bases from V and 0 bases from J; junction bases left unmatched: 6. This CDR3 is built from 15 residues. Per germline, CDR1 MDHEN and CDR2 SYDVKM. CDR3 DNA: TGTGCCAGCACACGGACAGGGGGAAGCTCCTACGAGCAGTACTTC. Translating gives CASTRTGGSSYEQYF.

The sample holds many counts of this clonotype. V usage is TRBV12-3 or TRBV12-4 and J usage is TRBJ2-2; perhaps TRBD1 as D (7 bases). CDR3 size: 12 residues. V shed 6 bases and J shed 12 bases, with 14 bases lying between them. The CDR3 DNA sequence: TGTGCCAGCAGAACCCAGGGGGGCCAGCTGTTTTTT. It is translated as CASRTQGGQLFF.

This clonotype was detected a few times. The chain combines TRBV7-8 with TRBJ2-1; D may be TRBD2 (5 bases). V lost 8 bases to trimming and J lost 0 bases, with 14 bases between them. The CDR3 totals 15 residues. Germline V gives CDR1 SGHVS, CDR2 FQNEAQ. CDR3 sequence reads: CASLLASSSYNEQFF. The CDR3 DNA follows: TGTGCCAGCTTATTAGCGTCGAGCTCCTACAATGAGCAGTTCTTC.

The chain recombines TRBV5-5 with TRBJ2-1; either TRBD1 or TRBD2 may fit D (5 bases each). V gave up 1 base and J gave up 4 bases, with 12 bases separating them. This CDR3 has 15 amino acids. CDR1 is SGHKS, CDR2 YYEKEE, per germline (reference sequence). The CDR3 DNA reads as TGTGCCAGCAGCTTGCCGGGACCCTCGTACAATGAGCAGTTCTTC. It translates to CASSLPGPSYNEQFF.

V and J are TRBV28 and TRBJ1-1; D ambiguous. Germline lookup yields CDR1 MDHEN and CDR2 SYDVKM. This CDR3 is 12 amino acids long. The V and J ends lost 9 bases and 4 bases respectively, with 12 bases between them. The CDR3 coding sequence is TGTGCCAGTCTCCCGGGCCCCACTGAAGCTTTCTTT. Amino acids: CASLPGPTEAFF.

The J gene is TRBJ2-2, the V gene TRBV5-1; the D gene is possibly TRBD1 (6 bases). Germline CDR1 SGHRS, CDR2 YFSETQ. The CDR3 sequence is 14 residues long. Between the trimmed V and J ends, which lost 4 bases and 5 bases, there was a span of 12 bases. The DNA for the CDR3 is TGCGCCAGCAGCGTCCAGGGGATGACCGGGGAGCTGTTTTTT. As protein: CASSVQGMTGELFF.

This clonotype was found a few times. The chain joins TRBV12-3 or TRBV12-4 to TRBJ1-1; D gene unclear. The germline V and J ends were trimmed by 2 bases and 2 bases, with 6 bases remaining between them. This CDR3 comprises 13 residues. Here the CDR3 reads CASSLHENTEAFF. CDR3 coding DNA: TGTGCCAGCAGTTTACATGAAAACACTGAAGCTTTCTTT.

Ten or more counts support this clonotype. This chain joins TRBV20-1 and TRBJ2-1; a weak D match, TRBD2 (6 bases). This CDR3 spans 14 amino acids. Germline loops: CDR1 DFQATT, CDR2 SNEGSKA (reference sequence). With 3 bases removed from V and 9 bases from J, the gap between germline ends came to 18 bases. The CDR3 DNA follows: TGCAGTGCTAGCAGCGGGCGGCTCTACGGTGAGCAGTTCTTC. Translation gives CSASSGRLYGEQFF.

The rearrangement uses TRBV2 and TRBJ2-7, with a tentative D call TRBD1 (6 bases). The germline V gene has CDR1 SNHLY and CDR2 FYNNEI. The CDR3 is 13 amino acids. V was trimmed by 4 bases and J by 7 bases, leaving 14 bases between them. In DNA form, the CDR3 reads TGTGCCAGCAGTGGCCAACAGGGATTGGAGCAGTACTTC. Its protein product is CASSGQQGLEQYF.

This clonotype showed up just a few times. One end of the junction varies from germline; a read error may be responsible. This chain joins TRBV2 and TRBJ1-2; D may be TRBD1 (6 bases). The CDR3 runs to 13 residues. Germline values: CDR1 SNHLY, CDR2 FYNNEI. The CDR3 coding sequence is TGTGCCAGCAGTACTGGACAGAACTTGGTCTTCGCCTTC. Translating gives CASSTGQNLVFAF.

This clonotype was picked up many times. V gene TRBV9 combines with J gene TRBJ2-1, with a weak D call TRBD2 (6 bases). The CDR3 length is 17 residues. V shed 0 bases and J shed 4 bases, with 17 bases lying between them. Germline CDR1 and CDR2: SGDLS and YYNGEE. The CDR3 loop is CASSVEGGGKTYNEQFF. The CDR3 DNA sequence: TGTGCCAGCAGCGTAGAAGGCGGCGGGAAGACGTACAATGAGCAGTTCTTC.

The sample holds a few counts of this clonotype. The rearrangement links TRBV6-2 or TRBV6-3 to TRBJ2-7; D call uncertain. Germline values: CDR1 MNHEY, CDR2 SVGEGT. Trimming removed 5 bases from V and 4 bases from J, with 12 bases in between. The CDR3 consists of 13 residues. The CDR3 region is CASSVLFPYEQYF. The CDR3 nucleotides read TGTGCCAGCAGTGTGCTATTCCCTTACGAGCAGTACTTC.